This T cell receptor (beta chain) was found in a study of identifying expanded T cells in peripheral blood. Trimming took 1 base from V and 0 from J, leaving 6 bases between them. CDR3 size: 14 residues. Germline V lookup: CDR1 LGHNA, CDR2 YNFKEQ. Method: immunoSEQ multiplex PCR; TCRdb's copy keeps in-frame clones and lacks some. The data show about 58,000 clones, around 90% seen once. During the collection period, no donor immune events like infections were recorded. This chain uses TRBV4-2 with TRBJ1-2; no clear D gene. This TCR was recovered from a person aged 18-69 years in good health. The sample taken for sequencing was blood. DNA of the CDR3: TGTGCCAGCAGCCAAGGGACGGCTAACTATGGCTACACCTTC. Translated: CASSQGTANYGYTF.